The text below deals with one TCR beta chain. The length of the CDR3 is 14 residues. The J segment lost 6 bases and the V segment lost 3 bases, leaving 5 bases of the junction unmatched. Germline CDR1 reads LGHNA; CDR2 reads YNFKEQ. As handled by the study authors: Nucleated cell number was recorded as an estimate derived from reference gene primer amplification. Here immunoSEQ multiplex PCR was the method, and the copy in TCRdb shows in-frame clones only, minus some. That table furnishes V, J and clone size, whereas the DNA furnished D and trimming. The repertoire holds some 48,000 clones, with more than 70% as singletons. This entry belongs to a study of blood T cell repertoires in COVID-19. Overall study: Researchers got acute and convalescent COVID-19 samples from the United States, Italy and Spain. PBMCs, B-cell-depleted T cells, or T cells provided the cDNA or gDNA that made up the material.

The V call is TRBV4-2, the J call TRBJ2-7; 10 nucleotides match TRBD2. The sequenced material came from peripheral blood. The receptor comes from a woman aged 55-70 years with acute or convalescent COVID-19. As DNA, the CDR3 is TGTGCCAGCAGCCAGAAACTAGCGGGAAGCGAGCAGTACTTC. Translated, it gives CASSQKLAGSEQYF.